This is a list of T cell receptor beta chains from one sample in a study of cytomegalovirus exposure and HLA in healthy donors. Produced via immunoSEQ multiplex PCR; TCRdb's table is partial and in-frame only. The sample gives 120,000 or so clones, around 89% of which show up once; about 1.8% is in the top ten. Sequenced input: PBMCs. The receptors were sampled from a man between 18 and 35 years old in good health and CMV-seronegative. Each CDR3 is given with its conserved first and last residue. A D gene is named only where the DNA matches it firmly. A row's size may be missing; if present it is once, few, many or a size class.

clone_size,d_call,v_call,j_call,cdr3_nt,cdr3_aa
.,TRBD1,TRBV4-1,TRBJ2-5,TGCGCCAGCAGCCAAGTCGGGACAGGGTATGAGACCCAGTACTTC,CASSQVGTGYETQYF
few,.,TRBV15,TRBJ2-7,TGTGCCACCAGCAGAGAGGACTTGTACGAGCAGTACTTC,CATSREDLYEQYF
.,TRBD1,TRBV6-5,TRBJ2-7,TGTGCCAGCAGTTACCCCGGACAGGGCTACGAGCAGTACTTC,CASSYPGQGYEQYF
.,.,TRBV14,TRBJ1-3,TGTGCCAGCAGCCACCTACCTGGAAACACCATATATTTT,CASSHLPGNTIYF
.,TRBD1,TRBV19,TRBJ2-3,TGTGCCAGTAGTTTTTCCGGGACAGGGGTAGCAGATACGCAGTATTTT,CASSFSGTGVADTQYF
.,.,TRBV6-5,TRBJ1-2,TGTGCCAGCAGATACGAAGGAGGCTATGGCTACACCTTC,CASRYEGGYGYTF
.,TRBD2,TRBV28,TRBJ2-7,TGTGCCAGCATCCCACACGGGACGGGGGGGAGCTCCTACGAGCAGTACTTC,CASIPHGTGGSSYEQYF
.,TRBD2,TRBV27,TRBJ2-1,TGTGCCAGCAGTTTATCGAGGGGCGGGAGGGCCGTCAATGAGCAGTTCTTC,CASSLSRGGRAVNEQFF
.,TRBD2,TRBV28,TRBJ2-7,TGTGCCAGCAGTCCAGCGGGAGCGCGCTACGAGCAGTACTTC,CASSPAGARYEQYF
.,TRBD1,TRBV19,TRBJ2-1,TGTGCCAGTAGTATCGGACAGGGAAATGAGCAGTTCTTC,CASSIGQGNEQFF
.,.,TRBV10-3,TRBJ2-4,TGTGCCATCAGTGACTTCCCAGGGGAAAACATTCAGTACTTC,CAISDFPGENIQYF
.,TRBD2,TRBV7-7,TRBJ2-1,TGTGCCAGCAGCTTAGGAACTAGCGGTTTCTACAATGAGCAGTTCTTC,CASSLGTSGFYNEQFF
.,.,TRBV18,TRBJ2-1,TGTGCCAGCTCTCCGCGGACTGGACGGAATGAGCAGTTCTTC,CASSPRTGRNEQFF
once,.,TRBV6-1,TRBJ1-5,TGTGCCAGCTCAGGACTGTTTAGCAATCAGCCCCAGCATTTT,CASSGLFSNQPQHF
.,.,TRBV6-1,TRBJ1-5,TGTGCCAGCAGTGAATTTCTAATCGTGAAGTATCAGCCCCAGCATTTT,CASSEFLIVKYQPQHF
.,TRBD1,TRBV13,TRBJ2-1,TGTGCCAGCAGCTTACGTACAGGGGTATACAATGAGCAGTTCTTC,CASSLRTGVYNEQFF
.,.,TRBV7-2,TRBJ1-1,TGTGCCAGCAGCCTATTCGAAAACACTGAAGCTTTCTTT,CASSLFENTEAFF
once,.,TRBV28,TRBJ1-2,TGTGCCAGCAGGCAGGGGCCCTATGGCTACACCTTC,CASRQGPYGYTF
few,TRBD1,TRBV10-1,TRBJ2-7,TGCGCCAGCAGTCGTCATGTGGACAGGCCCTCCTACGAGCAGTACTTC,CASSRHVDRPSYEQYF
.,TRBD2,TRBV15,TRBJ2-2,TGTGCCACCAGCAGAGATGGGGGGGTAGCGGCGAACACCGGGGAGCTGTTTTTT,CATSRDGGVAANTGELFF
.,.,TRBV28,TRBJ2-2,TGTGCCAGCAGTTTATTTTTCCCCGCCGGAGACGTACCCGGGGAGCTGTTTTTT,CASSLFFPAGDVPGELFF
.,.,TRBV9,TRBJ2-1,TGTGCCAGCAGCGATCGGGGTTACAATGAGCAGTTCTTC,CASSDRGYNEQFF
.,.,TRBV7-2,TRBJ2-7,TGTGCCAGCAGCTTAGATGTCAGGGGCTACGAGCAGTACTTC,CASSLDVRGYEQYF
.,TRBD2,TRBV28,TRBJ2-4,TGTGCCAGCAGTTTACGGGGGGACCCTAAAAACATTCAGTACTTC,CASSLRGDPKNIQYF
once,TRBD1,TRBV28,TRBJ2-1,TGTGCCAGCAGTTTGGGACAGGGACTAAGCTCCTACAATGAGCAGTTCTTC,CASSLGQGLSSYNEQFF
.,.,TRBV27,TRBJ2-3,TGTGCCAGCAGTTTGAGTTTCGGTTTCCCAGATACGCAGTATTTT,CASSLSFGFPDTQYF
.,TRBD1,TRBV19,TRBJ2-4,TGTGCCAGTAGTATGAGGATCGGGACAGGCCGGGCCAAAAACATTCAGTACTTC,CASSMRIGTGRAKNIQYF
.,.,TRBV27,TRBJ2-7,TGTGCCAGCAGCCATCCACCAGGAGGCTACGAGCAGTACTTC,CASSHPPGGYEQYF
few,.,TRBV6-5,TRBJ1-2,TGTGCCAGCAGTTCTACCTACTATGGCTACACCTTC,CASSSTYYGYTF
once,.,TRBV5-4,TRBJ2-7,TGTGCCAGCAGCTTGGGCGGAAACTCCTACGAGCAGTACTTC,CASSLGGNSYEQYF
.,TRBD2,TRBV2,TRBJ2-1,TGTGCCAGCAGTTTTAGCGGGAGGACCTACAATGAGCAGTTCTTC,CASSFSGRTYNEQFF
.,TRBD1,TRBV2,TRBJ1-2,TGTGCCAGCAGGACAGGGCCCTATGGCTACACCTTC,CASRTGPYGYTF
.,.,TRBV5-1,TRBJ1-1,TGCGCCAGCAGCTCAATTGGGGGGGCGGGCGCTGAAGCTTTCTTT,CASSSIGGAGAEAFF
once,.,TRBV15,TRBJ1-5,TGTGCCACCAGCAGAGCTAGTAGCAATCAGCCCCAGCATTTT,CATSRASSNQPQHF
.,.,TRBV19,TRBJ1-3,TGTGCCAGTAGTCTCGGCTACAGCTCTGGAAACACCATATATTTT,CASSLGYSSGNTIYF
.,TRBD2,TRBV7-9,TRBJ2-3,TGTGCCAGCAGCTTAGAACTAGCGGAGCAATTAATCACAGATACGCAGTATTTT,CASSLELAEQLITDTQYF
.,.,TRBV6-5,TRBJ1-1,TGTGCCAGCAGTTCGGACAGCTTTGCCAAAGCTTTCTTT,CASSSDSFAKAFF
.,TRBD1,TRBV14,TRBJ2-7,TGTGCCAGCAGCCAACGAAAGGAACGGACAGGGGAGGACTCCTACGAGCAGTACTTC,CASSQRKERTGEDSYEQYF
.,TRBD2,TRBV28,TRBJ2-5,TGTGCCAGCAGTTTAACTAGCGGGCGACGGTACCAAGAGACCCAGTACTTC,CASSLTSGRRYQETQYF
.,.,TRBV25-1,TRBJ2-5,TGTGCCAGCATGGGTTGGGGGGTCCAAGAGACCCAGTACTTC,CASMGWGVQETQYF
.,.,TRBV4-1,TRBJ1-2,TGCGCCAGCAGCCAAGGCTCAGGGGATGGCTACACCTTC,CASSQGSGDGYTF
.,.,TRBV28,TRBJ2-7,TGTGCCAGCAGTGAGGGCTACGAGCAGTACTTC,CASSEGYEQYF
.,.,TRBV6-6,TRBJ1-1,TGTGCCAGCACCATTGGGGGCAAGAACACTGAAGCTTTCTTT,CASTIGGKNTEAFF
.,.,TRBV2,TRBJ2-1,TGTGCCAGCAGTGAGGAGGGACTTGACCTCAGCGAGCAGTTCTTC,CASSEEGLDLSEQFF
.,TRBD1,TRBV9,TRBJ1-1,TGTGCCAGCAGCGTACGGACAGGGGACGGCACTGAAGCTTTCTTT,CASSVRTGDGTEAFF
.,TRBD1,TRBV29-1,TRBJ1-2,TGCAGCGTTGAAATCCGAACAGGGGGCAACTATGGCTACACCTTC,CSVEIRTGGNYGYTF
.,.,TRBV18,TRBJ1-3,TGTGCCAGCTCACCCCTACAGGGAACGGGAACTGGAAACACCATATATTTT,CASSPLQGTGTGNTIYF
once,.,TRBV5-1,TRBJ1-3,TGCGCCAGCAGCTTGGCTTCTGGAAACACCATATATTTT,CASSLASGNTIYF
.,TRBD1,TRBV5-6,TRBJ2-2,TGTGCCAGCAGCTTCCGGGACAGGGATGACGGGGAGCTGTTTTTT,CASSFRDRDDGELFF
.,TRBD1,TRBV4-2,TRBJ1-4,TGTGCCAGCAGCCAGAAATCAGGGACAGGGGTTACTAATGAAAAACTGTTTTTT,CASSQKSGTGVTNEKLFF
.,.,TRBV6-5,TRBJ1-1,TGTGCCGCTGAGGCGGGTACTGAAGCTTTCTTT,CAAEAGTEAFF
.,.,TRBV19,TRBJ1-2,TGTGCCAGTAGTATTTCGCAGGGTTGGAACTATGGCTACACCTTC,CASSISQGWNYGYTF
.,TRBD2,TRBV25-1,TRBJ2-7,TGTGCCAGCAGTGAATTCGGGGGGGCCGCCTACGAGCAGTACTTC,CASSEFGGAAYEQYF
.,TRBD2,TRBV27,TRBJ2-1,TGTGCCAGCAGTTTAACCGGGAGGGCGAACAATGAGCAGTTCTTC,CASSLTGRANNEQFF
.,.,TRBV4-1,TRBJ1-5,TGCGCCAGCAGCCAAGCCCCCACAGTGAATCAGCCCCAGCATTTT,CASSQAPTVNQPQHF